This T cell receptor beta chain was profiled in a study of early T cells in non-severe SARS-CoV-2 infection. On the study more broadly: Chains were not paired, and sequencing was done on bulk RNA from unsorted whole blood.

The CDR3 spans 12 residues. The V gene's germline CDR1 is MDHEN and CDR2 SYDVKM. Individual cDNA molecules received unique molecular identifiers. MiXCR was run by TCRdb on the 5' RACE reads, yielding one entry per CDR3 protein. Of about 99,000 distinct CDR3 sequences in the sample, roughly 15% are singletons; the top ten hold 0.95% to 1.5%. This clonotype was detected a few times. Antigen specificity is unknown. One end of the junction fails to match germline, which may point to a read error. The study, taken as a whole, reports: Missing private and CD4 specificities, VDJdb matching favored anti-spike CD8 responses.

The sequencing input was whole blood. This receptor was identified in an adult who was a healthcare worker with PCR-confirmed SARS-CoV-2 infection or an uninfected control (not recorded which). V and J are TRBV28 and TRBJ1-2; the D gene is possibly TRBD1 (6 bases). CDR3 DNA sequence: TGTGCCAGCAGTTTTGAGGACGCAAAGGGGGTTTTC. This translates into CASSFEDAKGVF.